Listed below are T cell receptor beta chains from one sample, sequenced in a study of T cell responses to AZD1222 COVID-19 vaccine. Method: immunoSEQ multiplex PCR; TCRdb's copy keeps in-frame clones and lacks some. Among some 110,000 clones listed, 80% to 90% were seen once. Source: peripheral blood, taken 28 days after the second AZD1222 dose. Receptors were obtained from an adult who received the AZD1222 COVID-19 vaccine. The CDR3 runs from the conserved cysteine through the conserved F or W. The D gene is left open where the match is weak. Clone size is not always given. Where it is, it says once, few, many or a class for expanded clones.

d_gene	len	v_gene	abundance	j_gene	CDR3aa	CDR3nt
-	12	TRBV6-5	-	TRBJ2-3	CASSIQGMPQYF	TGTGCCAGCAGCATACAGGGTATGCCGCAGTATTTT
-	13	TRBV7-3	-	TRBJ1-2	CASSSSISDGYTF	TGTGCCAGCAGCTCCAGTATCAGCGATGGCTACACCTTC
-	16	TRBV5-1	-	TRBJ2-1	CASSLALGSDNNEQFF	TGCGCCAGCAGCTTGGCCTTAGGGTCCGATAACAATGAGCAGTTCTTC
TRBD2	18	TRBV4-2	-	TRBJ2-5	CASSQGPGGGPTGETQYF	TGTGCCAGCAGCCAAGGGCCTGGCGGGGGGCCGACCGGGGAGACCCAGTACTTC
-	13	TRBV6-5	-	TRBJ1-3	CASGGLGGNTIYF	TGTGCCAGCGGGGGCCTAGGTGGAAACACCATATATTTT
-	13	TRBV9	once	TRBJ1-6	CASTLGHNSPLHF	TGTGCCAGCACCTTGGGCCATAATTCACCCCTCCACTTT
TRBD2	16	TRBV5-1	-	TRBJ2-4	CASSFTSSGLGNIQYF	TGCGCCAGCAGCTTTACTAGCTCCGGACTAGGAAACATTCAGTACTTC
-	15	TRBV27	-	TRBJ2-3	CASSLGATSTDTQYF	TGTGCCAGCAGTTTGGGAGCGACTAGCACAGATACGCAGTATTTT
-	15	TRBV5-6	-	TRBJ2-1	CASSLARGSYNEQFF	TGTGCCAGCAGCTTGGCCCGGGGCTCCTACAATGAGCAGTTCTTC
-	14	TRBV28	-	TRBJ2-3	CASSFVGESDTQYF	TGTGCCAGCAGTTTCGTGGGAGAGTCAGATACGCAGTATTTT
-	13	TRBV24-1	-	TRBJ1-4	CATSEAGAEKLFF	TGTGCCACCAGTGAGGCCGGGGCCGAAAAACTGTTTTTT
-	12	TRBV10-1	-	TRBJ2-2	CASSAGTGELFF	TGCGCCAGCAGTGCAGGCACCGGGGAGCTGTTTTTT
-	15	TRBV5-6	once	TRBJ2-6	CASSLRSAGANVLTF	TGTGCCAGCAGCTTGAGGTCGGCTGGGGCCAACGTCCTGACTTTC
-	13	TRBV7-3	-	TRBJ1-1	CASSSGRNTEAFF	TGTGCCAGCAGCTCAGGTCGGAACACTGAAGCTTTCTTT
-	14	TRBV15	-	TRBJ2-5	CATSRMSPRETQYF	TGTGCCACCAGCAGGATGTCACCCCGAGAGACCCAGTACTTC
-	16	TRBV18	-	TRBJ2-2	CASSPRGDKGTGELFF	TGTGCCAGCTCACCACGAGGGGACAAGGGCACCGGGGAGCTGTTTTTT
-	14	TRBV19	-	TRBJ1-1	CASSIGGRSTEAFF	TGTGCCAGTAGTATCGGGGGGCGCAGCACTGAAGCTTTCTTT
TRBD2	16	TRBV5-1	-	TRBJ2-3	CASSLGVLAGPDTQYF	TGCGCCAGCAGCTTGGGTGTACTAGCGGGCCCAGATACGCAGTATTTT
TRBD2	16	TRBV11-1	-	TRBJ2-1	CASRPRLAGEYNEQFF	TGTGCCAGCAGGCCGAGACTAGCGGGGGAGTACAATGAGCAGTTCTTC
TRBD2	18	TRBV6-2/TRBV6-3	-	TRBJ2-2	CASSLRPSGRGYTGELFF	TGTGCCAGCAGCCTCCGGCCTAGCGGGAGGGGGTACACCGGGGAGCTGTTTTTT
-	13	TRBV11-2	-	TRBJ1-4	CASRPSPNEKLFF	TGTGCCAGCCGACCCAGCCCCAATGAAAAACTGTTTTTT
-	17	TRBV4-3	-	TRBJ2-7	CASSQGGLPGATYEQYF	TGCGCCAGCAGCCAAGGGGGGCTGCCGGGGGCGACCTACGAGCAGTACTTC
-	15	TRBV11-2	-	TRBJ2-1	CASRSWRDYYNEQFF	TGTGCCAGCAGATCGTGGCGGGATTACTACAATGAGCAGTTCTTC
-	15	TRBV14	-	TRBJ2-5	CASSPGTALQETQYF	TGTGCCAGCAGCCCCGGGACTGCCCTCCAAGAGACCCAGTACTTC
-	15	TRBV20-1	-	TRBJ2-2	CSASSGTANTGELFF	TGCAGTGCTAGTAGCGGGACAGCGAACACCGGGGAGCTGTTTTTT
-	14	TRBV4-2	once	TRBJ2-1	CASSQDPGGSSGFF	TGTGCCAGCAGCCAAGATCCCGGAGGAAGTAGTGGGTTCTTC
TRBD2	13	TRBV29-1	-	TRBJ2-2	CSGGGLNTGELFF	TGCAGCGGGGGAGGGCTAAACACCGGGGAGCTGTTTTTT
-	18	TRBV4-1	-	TRBJ2-1	CASSQGQARKVSYNEQFF	TGCGCCAGCAGCCAAGGGCAAGCGCGTAAAGTTTCCTACAATGAGCAGTTCTTC
TRBD2	15	TRBV27	-	TRBJ2-7	CASSFFGRGSYEQYF	TGTGCCAGCAGTTTCTTTGGGAGGGGATCCTACGAGCAGTACTTC
TRBD2	15	TRBV5-8	once	TRBJ2-7	CASSFFGGASYEQYF	TGTGCCAGCAGCTTCTTCGGGGGGGCCTCCTACGAGCAGTACTTC
TRBD1	14	TRBV28	-	TRBJ1-2	CASSLGGGGGGYTF	TGTGCCAGCAGTTTAGGTGGAGGGGGCGGTGGCTACACCTTC
-	15	TRBV27	-	TRBJ2-7	CASSLHFQGTYEQYF	TGTGCCAGCAGTTTACATTTCCAAGGAACCTACGAGCAGTACTTC
-	14	TRBV7-2	-	TRBJ2-7	CASSLGTAPYEQYF	TGTGCCAGCAGCTTAGGGACAGCTCCCTACGAGCAGTACTTC
-	12	TRBV5-6	-	TRBJ2-7	CASSWQAHEQYF	TGTGCCAGCAGCTGGCAGGCCCACGAGCAGTACTTC
TRBD1	16	TRBV7-9	-	TRBJ2-2	CASSSGTGGRTGELFF	TGTGCCAGCAGCTCAGGAACAGGGGGTAGAACCGGGGAGCTGTTTTTT
TRBD2	16	TRBV5-5	once	TRBJ2-3	CASSSTSGMVTDTQYF	TGTGCCAGCAGCTCCACTAGCGGGATGGTTACAGATACGCAGTATTTT
-	15	TRBV11-3	-	TRBJ1-6	CASSLVGRVNSPLHF	TGTGCCAGCAGCTTAGTGGGCCGGGTCAATTCACCCCTCCACTTT
-	17	TRBV19	-	TRBJ1-1	CASSIVVGLRVGTEAFF	TGTGCCAGTAGTATAGTCGTAGGGCTCAGGGTCGGCACTGAAGCTTTCTTT
-	17	TRBV7-2	-	TRBJ1-6	CASSLMHLSSYNSPLHF	TGTGCCAGCAGCTTAATGCACTTGAGCTCCTATAATTCACCCCTCCACTTT
-	13	TRBV13	-	TRBJ1-3	CASSLSTGNTIYF	TGTGCCAGCAGCCTATCAACCGGAAACACCATATATTTT
-	17	TRBV15	-	TRBJ1-4	CATSRDLSRGRGEKLFF	TGTGCCACCAGCAGAGATCTGAGTAGGGGGAGAGGTGAAAAACTGTTTTTT
TRBD2	14	TRBV4-3	-	TRBJ2-3	CASSDTSVSDTQYF	TGCGCCAGCAGCGATACTAGCGTATCAGATACGCAGTATTTT